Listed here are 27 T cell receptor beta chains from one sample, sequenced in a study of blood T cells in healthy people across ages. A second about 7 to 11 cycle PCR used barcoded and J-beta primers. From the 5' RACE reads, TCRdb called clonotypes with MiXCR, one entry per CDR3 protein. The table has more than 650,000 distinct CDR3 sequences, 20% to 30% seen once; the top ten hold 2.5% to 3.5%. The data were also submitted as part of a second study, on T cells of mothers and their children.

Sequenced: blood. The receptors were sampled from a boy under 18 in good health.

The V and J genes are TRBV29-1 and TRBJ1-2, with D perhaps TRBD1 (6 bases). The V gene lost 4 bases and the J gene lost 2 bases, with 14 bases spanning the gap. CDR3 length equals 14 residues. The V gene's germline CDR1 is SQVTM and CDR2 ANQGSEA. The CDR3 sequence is CSVGRSRGNYGYTF. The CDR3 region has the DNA TGCAGCGTTGGTAGGTCCAGGGGCAACTATGGCTACACCTTC. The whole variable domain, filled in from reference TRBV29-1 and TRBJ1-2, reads SAVISQKPSRDICQRGTSLTIQCQVDSQVTMMFWYRQQPGQSLTLIATANQGSEATYESGFVIDKFPISRPNLTFSTLTVSNMSPEDSSIYLCSVGRSRGNYGYTFGSGTRLTVV.

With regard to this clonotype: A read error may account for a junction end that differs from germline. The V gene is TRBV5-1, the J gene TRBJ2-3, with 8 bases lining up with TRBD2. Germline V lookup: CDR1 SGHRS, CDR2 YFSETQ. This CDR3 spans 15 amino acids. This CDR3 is CASSSGTSVTDMQCF. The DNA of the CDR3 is TGCGCCAGCAGCTCGGGGACTAGTGTCACAGATATGCAGTGTTTT.

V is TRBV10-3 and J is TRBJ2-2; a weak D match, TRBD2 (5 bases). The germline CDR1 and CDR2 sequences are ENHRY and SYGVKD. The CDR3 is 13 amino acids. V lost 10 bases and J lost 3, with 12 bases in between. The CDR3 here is CASRGLDTGELFF. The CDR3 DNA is TGTGCCAGTCGGGGATTGGACACCGGGGAGCTGTTTTTT.

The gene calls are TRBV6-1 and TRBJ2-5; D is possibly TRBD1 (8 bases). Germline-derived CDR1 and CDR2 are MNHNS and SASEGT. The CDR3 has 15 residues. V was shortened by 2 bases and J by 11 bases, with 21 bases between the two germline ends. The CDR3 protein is CASSEYGQGAREQYF. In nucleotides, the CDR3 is TGTGCCAGCAGTGAATATGGCCAGGGGGCGCGGGAGCAGTACTTC.

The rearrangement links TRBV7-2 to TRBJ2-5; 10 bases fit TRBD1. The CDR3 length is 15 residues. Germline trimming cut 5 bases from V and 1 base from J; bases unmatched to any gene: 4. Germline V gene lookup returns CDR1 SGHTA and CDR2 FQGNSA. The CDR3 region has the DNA TGTGCCAGCAGCCTATGGACAGGGGGCCAAGAGACCCAGTACTTC. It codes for CASSLWTGGQETQYF.

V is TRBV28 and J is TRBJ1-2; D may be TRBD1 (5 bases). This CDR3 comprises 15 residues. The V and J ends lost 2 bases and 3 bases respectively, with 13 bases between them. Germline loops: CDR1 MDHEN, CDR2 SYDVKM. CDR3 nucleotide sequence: TGTGCCAGCAGTTTAAGGGGATCTGTGGACTATGGCTACACCTTC. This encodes CASSLRGSVDYGYTF.

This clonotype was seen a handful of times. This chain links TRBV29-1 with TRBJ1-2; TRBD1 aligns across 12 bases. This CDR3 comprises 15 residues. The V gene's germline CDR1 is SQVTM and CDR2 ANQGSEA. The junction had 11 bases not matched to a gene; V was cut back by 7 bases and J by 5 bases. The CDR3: CSAQPRDRGRYGYTF. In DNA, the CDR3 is TGCAGCGCCCAACCCCGGGACAGGGGGCGATATGGCTACACCTTC.

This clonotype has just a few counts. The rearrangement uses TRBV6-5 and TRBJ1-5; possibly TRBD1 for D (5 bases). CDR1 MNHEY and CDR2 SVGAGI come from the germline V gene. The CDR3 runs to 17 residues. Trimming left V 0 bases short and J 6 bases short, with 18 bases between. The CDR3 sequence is CASSYSISGRTFQPQHF. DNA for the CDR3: TGTGCCAGCAGTTACTCGATATCAGGGCGTACCTTTCAGCCCCAGCATTTT.

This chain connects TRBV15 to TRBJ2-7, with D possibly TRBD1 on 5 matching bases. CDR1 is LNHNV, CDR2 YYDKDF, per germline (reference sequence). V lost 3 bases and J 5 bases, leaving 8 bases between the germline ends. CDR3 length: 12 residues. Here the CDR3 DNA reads TGTGCCACCAGCAGCGGACACCACGAGCAGTACTTC. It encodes CATSSGHHEQYF. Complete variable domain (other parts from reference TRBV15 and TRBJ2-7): DAMVIQNPRYQVTQFGKPVTLSCSQTLNHNVMYWYQQKSSQAPKLLFHYYDKDFNNEADTPDNFQSRRPNTSFCFLDIRSPGLGDTAMYLCATSSGHHEQYFGPGTRLTVT.

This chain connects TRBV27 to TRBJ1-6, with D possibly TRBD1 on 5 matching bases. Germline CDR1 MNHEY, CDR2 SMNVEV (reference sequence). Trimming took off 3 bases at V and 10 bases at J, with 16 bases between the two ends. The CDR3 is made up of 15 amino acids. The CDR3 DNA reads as TGTGCCAGCAGTTTTGCGTGGGGCGGTGGATCACCCCTCCACTTT. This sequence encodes CASSFAWGGGSPLHF.

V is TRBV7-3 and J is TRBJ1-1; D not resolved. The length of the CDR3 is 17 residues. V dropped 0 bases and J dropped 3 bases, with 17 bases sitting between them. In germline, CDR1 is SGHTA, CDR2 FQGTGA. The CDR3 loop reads CASSLTPGRKRYTEAFF. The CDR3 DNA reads TGTGCCAGCAGCTTAACCCCGGGCAGGAAAAGGTACACTGAAGCTTTCTTT.

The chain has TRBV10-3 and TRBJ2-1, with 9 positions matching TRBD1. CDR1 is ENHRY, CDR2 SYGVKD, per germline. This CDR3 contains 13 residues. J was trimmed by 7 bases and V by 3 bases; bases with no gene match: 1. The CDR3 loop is CAISEDRGNEQFF. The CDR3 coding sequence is TGTGCCATCAGTGAAGACAGGGGGAATGAGCAGTTCTTC.

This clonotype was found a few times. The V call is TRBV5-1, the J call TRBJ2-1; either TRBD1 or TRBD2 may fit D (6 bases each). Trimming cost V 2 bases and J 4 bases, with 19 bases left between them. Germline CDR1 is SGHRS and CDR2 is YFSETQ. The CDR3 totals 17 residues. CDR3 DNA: TGCGCCAGCAGCTTTTACCCGCCGGGGGCGGGGTACAATGAGCAGTTCTTC. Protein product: CASSFYPPGAGYNEQFF.

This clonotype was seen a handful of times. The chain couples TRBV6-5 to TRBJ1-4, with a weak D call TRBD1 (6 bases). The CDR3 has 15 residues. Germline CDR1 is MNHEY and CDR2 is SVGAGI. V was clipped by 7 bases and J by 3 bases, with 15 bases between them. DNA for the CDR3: TGTGCCAGCAAGGGGTCGGGGGCGCCTAATGAAAAACTGTTTTTT. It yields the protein CASKGSGAPNEKLFF.

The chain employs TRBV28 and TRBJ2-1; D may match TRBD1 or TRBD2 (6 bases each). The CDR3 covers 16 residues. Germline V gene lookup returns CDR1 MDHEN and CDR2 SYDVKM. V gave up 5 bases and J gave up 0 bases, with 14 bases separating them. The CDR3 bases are TGTGCCAGCAGTATAGGGGGGACACGCTCCTACAATGAGCAGTTCTTC. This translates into CASSIGGTRSYNEQFF.

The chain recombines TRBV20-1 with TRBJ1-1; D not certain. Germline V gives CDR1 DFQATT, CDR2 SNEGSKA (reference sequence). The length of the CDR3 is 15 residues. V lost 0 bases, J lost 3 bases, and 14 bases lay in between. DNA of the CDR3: TGCAGTGCTAGAGATCCCGGCAGGCGGTACACTGAAGCTTTCTTT. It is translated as CSARDPGRRYTEAFF.

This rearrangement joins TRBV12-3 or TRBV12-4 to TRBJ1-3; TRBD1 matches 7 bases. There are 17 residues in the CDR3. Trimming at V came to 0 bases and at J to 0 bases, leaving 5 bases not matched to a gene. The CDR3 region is CASSLASGGPSGNTIYF. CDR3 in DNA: TGTGCCAGCAGTTTAGCGTCAGGGGGTCCCTCTGGAAACACCATATATTTT.

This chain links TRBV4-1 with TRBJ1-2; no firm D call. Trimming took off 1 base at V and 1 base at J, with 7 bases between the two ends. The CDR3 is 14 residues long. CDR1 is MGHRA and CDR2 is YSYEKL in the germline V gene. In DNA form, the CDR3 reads TGCGCCAGCAGCCAAGGTACATTTAACTATGGCTACACCTTC. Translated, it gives CASSQGTFNYGYTF.

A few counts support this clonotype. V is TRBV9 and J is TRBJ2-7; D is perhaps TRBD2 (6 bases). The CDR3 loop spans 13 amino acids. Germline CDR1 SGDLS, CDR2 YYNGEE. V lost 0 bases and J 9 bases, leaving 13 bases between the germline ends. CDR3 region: CASSVDTFGGQYF. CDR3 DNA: TGTGCCAGCAGCGTAGATACTTTCGGGGGGCAGTACTTC.

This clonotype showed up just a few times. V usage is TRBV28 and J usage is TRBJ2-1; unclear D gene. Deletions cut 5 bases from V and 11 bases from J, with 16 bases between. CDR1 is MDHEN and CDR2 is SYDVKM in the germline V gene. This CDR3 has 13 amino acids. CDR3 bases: TGTGCCAGCAGTCCTCCCTACCGGGTTCAGCAGTTCTTC. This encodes CASSPPYRVQQFF.

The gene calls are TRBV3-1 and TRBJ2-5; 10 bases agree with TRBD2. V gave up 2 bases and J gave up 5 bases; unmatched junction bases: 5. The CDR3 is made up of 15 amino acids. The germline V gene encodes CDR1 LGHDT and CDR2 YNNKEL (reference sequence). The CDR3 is CASSQSLAGRETQYF. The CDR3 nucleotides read TGTGCCAGCAGCCAATCACTAGCGGGGCGGGAGACCCAGTACTTC.

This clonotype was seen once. The CDR3 DNA is TGCAGTGCTAGTATGGGACGGAGAAACATTCAGTACTTC. This gives the protein CSASMGRRNIQYF. This sequence joins TRBV20-1 and TRBJ2-4; possibly TRBD1 or TRBD2 for D (5 bases each). This CDR3 has 13 residues. Trimming stripped 3 bases from V and 6 bases from J, with 12 bases between. Germline CDR1 is DFQATT and CDR2 is SNEGSKA (reference sequence).

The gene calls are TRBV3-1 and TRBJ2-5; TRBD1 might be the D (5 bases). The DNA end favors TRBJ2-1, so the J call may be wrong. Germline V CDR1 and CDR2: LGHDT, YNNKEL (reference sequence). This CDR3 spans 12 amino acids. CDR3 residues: CASSRRADEQFF. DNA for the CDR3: TGTGCCAGCAGCCGCAGGGCCGATGAGCAGTTCTTC.

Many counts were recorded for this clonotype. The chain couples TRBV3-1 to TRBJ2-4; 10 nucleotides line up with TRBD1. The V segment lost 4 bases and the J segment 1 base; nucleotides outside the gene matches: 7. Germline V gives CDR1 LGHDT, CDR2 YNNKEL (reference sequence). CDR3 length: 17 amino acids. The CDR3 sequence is CASSPTTGQGAKNIQYF. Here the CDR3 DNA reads TGTGCCAGCAGCCCCACCACGGGACAGGGGGCCAAAAACATTCAGTACTTC.

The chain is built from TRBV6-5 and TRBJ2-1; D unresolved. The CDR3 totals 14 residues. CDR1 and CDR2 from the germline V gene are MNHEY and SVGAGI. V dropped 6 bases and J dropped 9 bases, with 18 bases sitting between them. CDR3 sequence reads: CASRVTYATGEQFF. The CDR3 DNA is TGTGCCAGCAGGGTTACATATGCAACTGGTGAGCAGTTCTTC.

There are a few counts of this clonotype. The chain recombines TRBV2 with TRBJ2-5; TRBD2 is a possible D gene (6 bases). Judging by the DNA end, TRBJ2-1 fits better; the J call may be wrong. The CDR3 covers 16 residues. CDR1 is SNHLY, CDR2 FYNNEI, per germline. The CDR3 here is CASSEVAGWGENEQFF. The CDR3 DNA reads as TGTGCCAGCAGTGAGGTGGCGGGGTGGGGGGAAAATGAGCAGTTCTTC.

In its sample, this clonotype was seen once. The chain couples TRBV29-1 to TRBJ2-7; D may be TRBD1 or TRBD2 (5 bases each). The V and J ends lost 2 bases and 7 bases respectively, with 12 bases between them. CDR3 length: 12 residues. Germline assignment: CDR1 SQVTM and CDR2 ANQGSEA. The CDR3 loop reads CSVETGAGEQYF. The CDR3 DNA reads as TGCAGCGTTGAAACCGGGGCCGGTGAGCAGTACTTC.